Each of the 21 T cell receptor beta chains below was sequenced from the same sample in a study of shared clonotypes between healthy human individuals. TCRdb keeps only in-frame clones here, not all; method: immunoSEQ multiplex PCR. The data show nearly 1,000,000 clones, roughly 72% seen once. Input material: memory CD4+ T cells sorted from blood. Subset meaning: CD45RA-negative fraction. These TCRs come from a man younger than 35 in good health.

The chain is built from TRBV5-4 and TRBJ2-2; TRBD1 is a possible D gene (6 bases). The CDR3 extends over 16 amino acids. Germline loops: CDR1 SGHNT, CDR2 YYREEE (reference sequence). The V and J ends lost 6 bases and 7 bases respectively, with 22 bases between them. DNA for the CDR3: TGTGCCAGCACCGATTTCCGGACAGCAGGGGTCGGGGAGCTGTTTTTT. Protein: CASTDFRTAGVGELFF. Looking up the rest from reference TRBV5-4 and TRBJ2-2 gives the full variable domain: ETGVTQSPTHLIKTRGQQVTLRCSSQSGHNTVSWYQQALGQGPQFIFQYYREEENGRGNFPPRFSGLQFPNYSSELNVNALELDDSALYLCASTDFRTAGVGELFFGEGSRLTVL.

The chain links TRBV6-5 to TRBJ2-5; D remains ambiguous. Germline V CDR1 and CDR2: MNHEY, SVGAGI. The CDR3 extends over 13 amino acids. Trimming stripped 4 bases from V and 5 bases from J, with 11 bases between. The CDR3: CASSLQHGETQYF. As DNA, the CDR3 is TGTGCCAGCAGTTTACAGCATGGGGAGACCCAGTACTTC.

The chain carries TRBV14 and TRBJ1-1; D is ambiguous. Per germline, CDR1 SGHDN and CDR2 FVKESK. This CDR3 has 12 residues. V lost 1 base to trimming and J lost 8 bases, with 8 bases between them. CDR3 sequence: CASSQAQIEAFF. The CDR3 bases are TGTGCCAGCAGCCAAGCTCAGATAGAAGCTTTCTTT.

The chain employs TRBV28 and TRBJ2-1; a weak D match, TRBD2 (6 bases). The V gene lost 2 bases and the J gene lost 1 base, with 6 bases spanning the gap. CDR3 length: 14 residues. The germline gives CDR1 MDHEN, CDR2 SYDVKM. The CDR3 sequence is CASSLGGSYNEQFF. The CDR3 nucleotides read TGTGCCAGCAGTTTAGGAGGGTCCTACAATGAGCAGTTCTTC.

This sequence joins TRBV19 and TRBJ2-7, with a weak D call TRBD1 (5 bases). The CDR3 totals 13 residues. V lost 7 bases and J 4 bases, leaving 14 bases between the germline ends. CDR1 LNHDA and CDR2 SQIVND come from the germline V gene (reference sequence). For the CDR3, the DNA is TGTGCCAGTAATGCGCGGTCAGGGTACGAGCAGTACTTC. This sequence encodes CASNARSGYEQYF.

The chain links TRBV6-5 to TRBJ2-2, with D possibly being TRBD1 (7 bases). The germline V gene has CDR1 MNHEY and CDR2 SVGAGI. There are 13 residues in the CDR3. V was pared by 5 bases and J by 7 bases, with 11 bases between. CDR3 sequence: CASSAQGGGELFF. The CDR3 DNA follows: TGTGCCAGCAGTGCCCAGGGGGGCGGGGAGCTGTTTTTT.

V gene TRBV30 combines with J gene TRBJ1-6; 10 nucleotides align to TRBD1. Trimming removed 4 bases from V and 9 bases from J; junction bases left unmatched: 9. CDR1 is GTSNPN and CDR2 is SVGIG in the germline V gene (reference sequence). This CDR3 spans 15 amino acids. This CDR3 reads CAWTYGTGVFSPLHF. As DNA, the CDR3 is TGTGCCTGGACATATGGGACAGGGGTTTTTTCACCCCTCCACTTT.

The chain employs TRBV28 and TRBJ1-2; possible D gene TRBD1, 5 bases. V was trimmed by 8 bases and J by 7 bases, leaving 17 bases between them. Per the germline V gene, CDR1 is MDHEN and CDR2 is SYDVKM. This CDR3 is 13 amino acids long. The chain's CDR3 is CASGGPGSPGYTF. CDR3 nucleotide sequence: TGTGCCAGCGGAGGACCAGGGTCCCCTGGCTACACCTTC.

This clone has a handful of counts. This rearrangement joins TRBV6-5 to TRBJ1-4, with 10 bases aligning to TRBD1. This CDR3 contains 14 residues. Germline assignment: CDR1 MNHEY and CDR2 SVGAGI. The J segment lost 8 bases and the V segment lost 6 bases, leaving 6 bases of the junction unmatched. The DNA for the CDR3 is TGTGCCAGCAGCCTGACAGGGGGCGAGGAAAAACTGTTTTTT. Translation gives CASSLTGGEEKLFF.

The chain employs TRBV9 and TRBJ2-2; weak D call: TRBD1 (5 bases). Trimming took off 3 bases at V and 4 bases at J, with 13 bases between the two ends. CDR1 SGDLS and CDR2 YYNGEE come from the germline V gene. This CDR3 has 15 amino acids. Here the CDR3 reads CASSGQGAGTGELFF. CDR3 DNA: TGTGCCAGCAGCGGGCAGGGTGCTGGCACCGGGGAGCTGTTTTTT.

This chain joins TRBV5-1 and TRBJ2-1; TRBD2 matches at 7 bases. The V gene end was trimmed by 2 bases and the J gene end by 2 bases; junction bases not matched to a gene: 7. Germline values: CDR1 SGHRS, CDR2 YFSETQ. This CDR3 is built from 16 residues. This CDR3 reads CASSLPSGEPYNEQFF. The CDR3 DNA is TGCGCCAGCAGCTTACCTAGCGGCGAACCCTACAATGAGCAGTTCTTC. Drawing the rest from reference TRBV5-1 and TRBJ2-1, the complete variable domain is KAGVTQTPRYLIKTRGQQVTLSCSPISGHRSVSWYQQTPGQGLQFLFEYFSETQRNKGNFPGRFSGRQFSNSRSEMNVSTLELGDSALYLCASSLPSGEPYNEQFFGPGTRLTVL.

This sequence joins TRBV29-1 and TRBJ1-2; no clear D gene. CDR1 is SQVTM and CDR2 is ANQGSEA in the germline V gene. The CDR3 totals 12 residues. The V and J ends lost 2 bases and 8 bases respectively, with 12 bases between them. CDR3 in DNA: TGCAGCGTTGAAAGACAATCGTCCGGCTACACCTTC. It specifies CSVERQSSGYTF.

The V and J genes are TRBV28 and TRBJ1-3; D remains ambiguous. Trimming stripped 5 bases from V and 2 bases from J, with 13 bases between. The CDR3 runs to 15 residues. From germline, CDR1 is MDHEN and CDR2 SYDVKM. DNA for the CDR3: TGTGCCAGCAGTCGCATAGTGGGGACTGGAAACACCATATATTTT. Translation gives CASSRIVGTGNTIYF.

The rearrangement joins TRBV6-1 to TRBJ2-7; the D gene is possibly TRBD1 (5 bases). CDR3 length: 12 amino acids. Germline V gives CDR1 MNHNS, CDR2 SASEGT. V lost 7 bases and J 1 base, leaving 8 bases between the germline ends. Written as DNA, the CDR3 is TGTGCCAGCATGGGGCCTTCCTACGAGCAGTACTTC. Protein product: CASMGPSYEQYF.

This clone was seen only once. The CDR3 DNA is TGTGCCAGCAGGCCGACAGGGGCAACTAATGAAAAACTGTTTTTT. This translates into CASRPTGATNEKLFF. The chain carries TRBV28 and TRBJ1-4; 8 nucleotides agree with TRBD1. The germline V gene has CDR1 MDHEN and CDR2 SYDVKM. V shed 6 bases and J 0 bases; nucleotides not matched to a gene: 3. This CDR3 has 15 residues.

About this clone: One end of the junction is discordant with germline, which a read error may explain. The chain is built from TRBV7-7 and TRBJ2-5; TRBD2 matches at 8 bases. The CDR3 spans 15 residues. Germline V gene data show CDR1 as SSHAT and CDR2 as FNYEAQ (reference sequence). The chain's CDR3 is CASSFSGSGGETQYF. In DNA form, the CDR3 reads TGTGCTAGCAGCTTCTCGGGCTCGGGGGGGGAGACCCAGTACTTC.

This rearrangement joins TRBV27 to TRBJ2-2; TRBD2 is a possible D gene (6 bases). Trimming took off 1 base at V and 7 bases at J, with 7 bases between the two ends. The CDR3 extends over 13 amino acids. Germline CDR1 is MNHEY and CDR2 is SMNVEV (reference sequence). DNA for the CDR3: TGTGCCAGCAGTTTATGGGGGGACGGGGAGCTGTTTTTT. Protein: CASSLWGDGELFF.

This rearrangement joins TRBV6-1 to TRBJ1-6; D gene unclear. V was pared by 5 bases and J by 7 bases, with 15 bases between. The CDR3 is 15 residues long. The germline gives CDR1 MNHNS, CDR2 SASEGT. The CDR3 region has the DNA TGTGCCAGCAGTCATAGACGGGGTAGCAATTCACCCCTCCACTTT. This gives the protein CASSHRRGSNSPLHF.

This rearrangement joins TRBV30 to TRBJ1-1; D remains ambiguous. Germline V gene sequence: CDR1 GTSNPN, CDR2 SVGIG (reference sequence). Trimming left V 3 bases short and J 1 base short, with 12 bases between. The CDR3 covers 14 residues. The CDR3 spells CAWRALERNTEAFF. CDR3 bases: TGTGCCTGGAGAGCTTTGGAAAGGAACACTGAAGCTTTCTTT. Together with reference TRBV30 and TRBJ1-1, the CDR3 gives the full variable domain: SQTIHQWPATLVQPVGSPLSLECTVEGTSNPNLYWYRQAAGRGLQLLFYSVGIGQISSEVPQNLSASRPQDRQFILSSKKLLLSDSGFYLCAWRALERNTEAFFGQGTRLTVV.

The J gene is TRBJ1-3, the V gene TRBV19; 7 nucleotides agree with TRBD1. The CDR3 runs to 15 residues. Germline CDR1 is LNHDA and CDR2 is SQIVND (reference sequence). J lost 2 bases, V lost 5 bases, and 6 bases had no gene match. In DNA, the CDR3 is TGTGCCAGTAGTTTATCCGGGACAGCTGGAAACACCATATATTTT. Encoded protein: CASSLSGTAGNTIYF.

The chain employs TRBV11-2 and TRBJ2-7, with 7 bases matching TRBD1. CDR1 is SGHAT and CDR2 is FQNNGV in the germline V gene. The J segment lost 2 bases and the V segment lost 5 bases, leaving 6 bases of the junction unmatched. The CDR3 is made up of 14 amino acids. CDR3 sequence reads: CASSTNRGTYEQYF. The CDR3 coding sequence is TGTGCCAGCAGCACAAACAGGGGAACCTACGAGCAGTACTTC.